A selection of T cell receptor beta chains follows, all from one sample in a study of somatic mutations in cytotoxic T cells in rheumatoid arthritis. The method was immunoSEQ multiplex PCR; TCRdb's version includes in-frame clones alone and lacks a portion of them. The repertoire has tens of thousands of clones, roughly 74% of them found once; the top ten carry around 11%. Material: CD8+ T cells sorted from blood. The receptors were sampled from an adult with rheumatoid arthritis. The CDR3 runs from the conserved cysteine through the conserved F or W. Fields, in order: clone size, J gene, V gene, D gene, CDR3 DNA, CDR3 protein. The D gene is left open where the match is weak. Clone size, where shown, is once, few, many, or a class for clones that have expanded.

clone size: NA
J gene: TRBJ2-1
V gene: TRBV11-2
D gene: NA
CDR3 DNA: TGTGCCAGCAGCTTAATAGCGGCATACAATGAGCAGTTCTTC
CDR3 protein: CASSLIAAYNEQFF

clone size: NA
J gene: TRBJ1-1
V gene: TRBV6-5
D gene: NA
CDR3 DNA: TGTGCCAGCAGCCCAGATCTCGACTCGAACACTGAAGCTTTCTTT
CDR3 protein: CASSPDLDSNTEAFF

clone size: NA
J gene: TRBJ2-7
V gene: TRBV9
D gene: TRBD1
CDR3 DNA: TGTGCCAGCAGCCCCCGGGACAGAATAGCCTACGAGCAGTACTTC
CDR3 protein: CASSPRDRIAYEQYF

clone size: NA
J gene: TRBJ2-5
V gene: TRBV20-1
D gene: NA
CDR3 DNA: TGCAGTGCTCCCCTTGGGACCCAGTACTTC
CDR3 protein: CSAPLGTQYF

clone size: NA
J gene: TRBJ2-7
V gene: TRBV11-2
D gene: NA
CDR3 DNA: TGTGCCAGCAGCTTCTACAGGGGAGGCTACGAGCAGTACTTC
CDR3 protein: CASSFYRGGYEQYF

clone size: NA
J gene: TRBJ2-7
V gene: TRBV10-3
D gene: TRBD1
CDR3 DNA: TGTGCCTCTACCCCCGGGACAGGGACTTACGAGCAGTACTTC
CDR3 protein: CASTPGTGTYEQYF

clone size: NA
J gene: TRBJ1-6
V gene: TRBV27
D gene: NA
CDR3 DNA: TGTGCCAGCAGTTTAGACAGCTTTTATTCACCCCTCCACTTT
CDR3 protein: CASSLDSFYSPLHF

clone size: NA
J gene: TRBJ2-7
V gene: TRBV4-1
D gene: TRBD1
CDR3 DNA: TGTGCCAGCAGCCGCCGGGACAGCTCCTACGAGCAGTACTTC
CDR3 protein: CASSRRDSSYEQYF

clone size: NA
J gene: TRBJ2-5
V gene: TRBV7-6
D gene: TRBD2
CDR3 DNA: TGTGCCAGAACCCAGCGGGAGGGCCAGCAGACCCAGTACTTC
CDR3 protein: CARTQREGQQTQYF

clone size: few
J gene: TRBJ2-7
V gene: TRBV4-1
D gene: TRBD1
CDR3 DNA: TGCGCCAGCAGCCAAGCTACAGGGGCCTACGAGCAGTACTTC
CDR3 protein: CASSQATGAYEQYF

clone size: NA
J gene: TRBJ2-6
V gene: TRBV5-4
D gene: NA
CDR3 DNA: TGTGCCAGCAGCTTGGACTATGGTATTTCTGGGGCCAACGTCCTGACTTTC
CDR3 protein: CASSLDYGISGANVLTF

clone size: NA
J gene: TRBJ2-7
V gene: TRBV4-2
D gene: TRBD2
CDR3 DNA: TGTGCCAGCAGCCAAGGTAAACCGGGACTAGCGTATCACGAGCAGTACTTC
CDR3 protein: CASSQGKPGLAYHEQYF